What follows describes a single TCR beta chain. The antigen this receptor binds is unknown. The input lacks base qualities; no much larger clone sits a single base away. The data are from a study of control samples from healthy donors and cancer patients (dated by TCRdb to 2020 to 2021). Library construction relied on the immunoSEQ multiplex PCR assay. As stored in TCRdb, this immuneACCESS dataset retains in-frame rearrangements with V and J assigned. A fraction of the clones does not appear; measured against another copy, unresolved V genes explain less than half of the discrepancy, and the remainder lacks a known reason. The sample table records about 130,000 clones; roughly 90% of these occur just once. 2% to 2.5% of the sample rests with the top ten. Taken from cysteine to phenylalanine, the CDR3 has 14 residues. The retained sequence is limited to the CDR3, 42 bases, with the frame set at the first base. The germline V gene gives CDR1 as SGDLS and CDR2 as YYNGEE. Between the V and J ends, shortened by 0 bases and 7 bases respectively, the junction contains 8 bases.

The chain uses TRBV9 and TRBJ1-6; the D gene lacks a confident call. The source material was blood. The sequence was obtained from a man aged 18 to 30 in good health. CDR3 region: CASSVGLQNSPLHF. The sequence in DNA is TGTGCCAGCAGCGTAGGGTTACAAAATTCACCCCTCCACTTT.